Listed here are 30 T cell receptor beta chains from one sample, sequenced in a study of CD8 T cells in ankylosing spondylitis. TCRdb passed the 5' RACE reads through MiXCR, listing each CDR3 protein once. Here the sample spans approximately 100,000 distinct CDR3 sequences, roughly 8.7% being singletons. The sequencing sample was made of blood, either unsorted or a sorted T cell fraction (not recorded which). These receptors all come from a male donor with ankylosing spondylitis or in good health (not recorded which).

This clonotype was counted many times. The V call is TRBV4-3, the J call TRBJ1-4; the match to TRBD1 covers 7 bases. V lost 1 base to trimming and J lost 5 bases; unmatched junction nucleotides: 10. Germline V CDR1 and CDR2: LGHNA, YSLEER. The CDR3 consists of 17 residues. The CDR3 sequence is CASSQVVTGAKNEKLFF. CDR3 coding DNA: TGCGCCAGCAGCCAAGTTGTTACAGGGGCGAAAAATGAAAAACTGTTTTTT.

This clonotype was recorded at least ten times. The chain joins TRBV7-1 to TRBJ1-1, with 7 bases fitting TRBD1. TRBV7-1 is classed as an ORF, of uncertain function. The CDR3 loop spans 16 amino acids. Trimming took 8 bases from V and 2 from J; bases not matched to a gene: 14. The CDR3 reads CASSFGGDRENTEAFF. The CDR3, as DNA: TGTGCCAGCTCCTTTGGGGGGGACAGAGAAAACACTGAAGCTTTCTTT.

This chain links TRBV7-2 with TRBJ2-2; D is unresolved. This CDR3 is built from 16 residues. V was trimmed by 1 base and J by 0 bases, leaving 9 bases between them. CDR1 and CDR2 from the germline V gene are SGHTA and FQGNSA. In nucleotides, the CDR3 is TGTGCCAGCAGCTTAGTCGGCAGCCCGAACACCGGGGAGCTGTTTTTT. Translation gives CASSLVGSPNTGELFF. The complete variable domain, with remaining parts taken from reference TRBV7-2 and TRBJ2-2, reads GAGVSQSPSNKVTEKGKDVELRCDPISGHTALYWYRQSLGQGLEFLIYFQGNSAPDKSGLPSDRFSAERTGGSVSTLTIQRTQQEDSAVYLCASSLVGSPNTGELFFGEGSRLTVL.

This clonotype was observed many times. The gene calls are TRBV12-5 and TRBJ1-5; 9 bases are a match to TRBD1. V lost 1 base, J lost 6 bases, and 4 bases stayed unmatched. This CDR3 is built from 15 residues. Germline CDR1 reads LGHNT; CDR2 reads FRNRAP. CDR3 coding DNA: TGTGCTAGTGGTTTGGCCGGACAGGGGAGTCAGCCCCAGCATTTT. As protein: CASGLAGQGSQPQHF.

This sequence joins TRBV7-9 and TRBJ2-7; no clear D. Germline loops: CDR1 SEHNR, CDR2 FQNEAQ (reference sequence). The CDR3 is 13 residues long. Trimming cost V 4 bases and J 3 bases, with 10 bases left between them. Written as DNA, the CDR3 is TGTGCCAGCAGCTCCGACGCCTTCTACGAGCAGTACTTC. The encoded protein is CASSSDAFYEQYF. Full variable domain (rest looked up from reference TRBV7-9 and TRBJ2-7): DTGVSQNPRHKITKRGQNVTFRCDPISEHNRLYWYRQTLGQGPEFLTYFQNEAQLEKSRLLSDRFSAERPKGSFSTLEIQRTEQGDSAMYLCASSSDAFYEQYFGPGTRLTVT.

This chain uses TRBV20-1 with TRBJ2-1, with D tentatively TRBD2 (5 bases). CDR1 is DFQATT and CDR2 is SNEGSKA in the germline V gene (reference sequence). This CDR3 has 16 amino acids. V lost 1 base to trimming and J lost 4 bases, with 17 bases between them. CDR3 nucleotide sequence: TGCAGTGCTAGAGGGCTACTTCAACTAGATTACAATGAGCAGTTCTTC. It specifies CSARGLLQLDYNEQFF.

The chain carries TRBV30 and TRBJ2-2; TRBD1 matches 7 bases. The germline gives CDR1 GTSNPN, CDR2 SVGIG (reference sequence). The J segment lost 4 bases and the V segment lost 6 bases, leaving 5 bases of the junction unmatched. CDR3 length: 13 residues. The CDR3 DNA reads as TGTGCCTGCGACAGGGTGGGCACCGGGGAGCTGTTTTTT. It translates to CACDRVGTGELFF.

This clonotype came up many times. The gene calls are TRBV6-2 or TRBV6-3 and TRBJ2-2; D is possibly TRBD2 (6 bases). V was pared by 5 bases and J by 3 bases, with 13 bases between. The CDR3 has 15 amino acids. Per the germline V gene, CDR1 is MNHEY and CDR2 is SVGEGT. The CDR3 protein is CASSRDAGYTGELFF. CDR3 sequence (DNA): TGTGCCAGCAGTCGGGATGCGGGGTACACCGGGGAGCTGTTTTTT.

This clonotype came up many times. The rearrangement links TRBV11-3 to TRBJ2-1, with 13 bases lining up with TRBD2. This CDR3 comprises 15 residues. Germline-derived CDR1 and CDR2 are SGHNT and YENEEA. The V gene end was trimmed by 4 bases and the J gene end by 10 bases; junction bases not matched to a gene: 7. Written as DNA, the CDR3 is TGTGCCAGCAGCTACGGGACTAGCGGGATAGACGAGCAGTTCTTC. This encodes CASSYGTSGIDEQFF.

This clonotype was seen many times. This sequence joins TRBV6-4 and TRBJ2-4; the D gene is possibly TRBD2 (6 bases). V lost 11 bases and J 7 bases, leaving 15 bases between the germline ends. CDR1 is MRHNA, CDR2 SNTAGT, per germline. CDR3 length: 12 residues. The CDR3 is CARPARGNIQYF. CDR3 DNA: TGTGCCCGTCCGGCACGGGGGAACATTCAGTACTTC.

This chain connects TRBV7-8 to TRBJ2-4, with TRBD2 matching 11 bases. The trim removed 1 base at V and 0 bases at J, leaving 5 bases unmatched. This CDR3 is built from 18 residues. The V gene's germline CDR1 is SGHVS and CDR2 FQNEAQ. The CDR3 protein is CASSLVLAGVLAKNIQYF. The CDR3, as DNA: TGTGCCAGCAGCTTAGTACTAGCGGGGGTTTTAGCCAAAAACATTCAGTACTTC. The complete variable domain, with remaining parts taken from reference TRBV7-8 and TRBJ2-4, reads GAGVSQSPRYKVAKRGQDVALRCDPISGHVSLFWYQQALGQGPEFLTYFQNEAQLDKSGLPSDRFFAERPEGSVSTLKIQRTQQEDSAVYLCASSLVLAGVLAKNIQYFGAGTRLSVL.

This clonotype was detected many times. The rearrangement joins TRBV6-1 to TRBJ1-1; D possibly corresponds to TRBD1 (5 bases). V was pared by 2 bases and J by 1 base, with 14 bases between. CDR1 and CDR2 from the germline V gene are MNHNS and SASEGT. This CDR3 comprises 16 residues. CDR3 bases: TGTGCCAGCAGTGAACGGGGGAGGGAGGAGAACACTGAAGCTTTCTTT. It yields the protein CASSERGREENTEAFF.

In this sample, this clonotype turned up many times. The gene calls are TRBV5-1 and TRBJ2-7, with 14 bases lining up with TRBD2. Germline CDR1 SGHRS, CDR2 YFSETQ. V was clipped by 4 bases and J by 1 base; unmatched bases: 13. The CDR3 spans 19 residues. The CDR3 protein is CASSTPGLAGVNPSYEQYF. CDR3 bases: TGCGCCAGCAGCACCCCGGGACTAGCGGGAGTAAACCCATCCTACGAGCAGTACTTC.

This clonotype was seen repeatedly, ten times or more. The V gene is TRBV7-2, the J gene TRBJ2-7; 9 bases line up with TRBD1. The junction had 14 bases not matched to a gene; V was cut back by 5 bases and J by 3 bases. Germline assignment: CDR1 SGHTA and CDR2 FQGNSA. The CDR3 contains 17 residues. CDR3 DNA sequence: TGTGCCAGCAGCCTCGGGGCCCGCGGGACAGGGATCTACGAGCAGTACTTC. Its translation: CASSLGARGTGIYEQYF.

The chain combines TRBV20-1 with TRBJ1-1; D is uncertain. Per the germline V gene, CDR1 is DFQATT and CDR2 is SNEGSKA (reference sequence). This CDR3 region has 10 residues. V lost 2 bases and J lost 7, with 5 bases in between. The CDR3 is CSARHLEAFF. CDR3 nucleotides: TGCAGTGCTAGACACCTTGAAGCTTTCTTT.

Many counts were recorded for this clonotype. V and J are TRBV20-1 and TRBJ2-7, with no clear D. The CDR3 covers 12 residues. CDR1 is DFQATT, CDR2 SNEGSKA, per germline (reference sequence). V was clipped by 5 bases and J by 0 bases, with 8 bases between them. The CDR3 nucleotides are TGCAGTGCTGACCGAAGCTCCTACGAGCAGTACTTC. Its translation: CSADRSSYEQYF.

This clonotype was recorded at least ten times. CDR3 sequence: CASSLTGPALADTQYF. The CDR3, as DNA: TGTGCCAGCAGCCTAACTGGCCCAGCCCTCGCAGATACGCAGTATTTT. The V call is TRBV5-5, the J call TRBJ2-3, with D uncertain. Trimming left V 4 bases short and J 4 bases short, with 19 bases between. The CDR3 runs to 16 residues. The germline V gene encodes CDR1 SGHKS and CDR2 YYEKEE (reference sequence).

This clonotype was observed at least ten times. The chain employs TRBV6-1 and TRBJ1-5; maybe TRBD1 (5 bases). Trimming cost V 5 bases and J 4 bases, with 15 bases left between them. Germline CDR1 reads MNHNS; CDR2 reads SASEGT. The CDR3 runs to 15 residues. The DNA for the CDR3 is TGTGCCAGCAGTCCACGACAGCGTCATAATCAGCCCCAGCATTTT. Translation: CASSPRQRHNQPQHF.

This clonotype was found many times. The J gene is TRBJ1-1, the V gene TRBV7-2, with TRBD1 as a possible D gene (5 bases). The CDR3 has 14 amino acids. CDR1 and CDR2 (germline): SGHTA, FQGNSA. V lost 1 base, J lost 4 bases, and 10 bases lay in between. CDR3 loop: CASSLEGRGTEAFF. For the CDR3, the DNA is TGTGCCAGCAGCTTAGAGGGAAGGGGCACTGAAGCTTTCTTT.

Many counts were recorded for this clonotype. The chain couples TRBV29-1 to TRBJ2-3; 12 bases are a match to TRBD2. Germline-derived CDR1 and CDR2 are SQVTM and ANQGSEA. Germline trimming cut 6 bases from V and 5 bases from J; bases unmatched to any gene: 9. This CDR3 contains 15 residues. The CDR3 loop reads CSVRRLAGGEDTQYF. Written as DNA, the CDR3 is TGCAGCGTCCGAAGGCTAGCGGGAGGGGAAGATACGCAGTATTTT.

This clonotype was seen ten or more times. The chain carries TRBV18 and TRBJ1-1; D remains ambiguous. The germline CDR1 and CDR2 sequences are KGHSH and LQKENI. V was pared by 3 bases and J by 2 bases, with 16 bases between. The CDR3 consists of 16 residues. The CDR3 coding sequence is TGTGCCAGCTCACCCGAACCGGCTGGTTTAAACACTGAAGCTTTCTTT. Its translation is CASSPEPAGLNTEAFF. Variable domain in full (rest from reference TRBV18 and TRBJ1-1): NAGVMQNPRHLVRRRGQEARLRCSPMKGHSHVYWYRQLPEEGLKFMVYLQKENIIDESGMPKERFSAEFPKEGPSILRIQQVVRGDSAAYFCASSPEPAGLNTEAFFGQGTRLTVV.

Many counts were recorded for this clonotype. The rearrangement joins TRBV10-3 to TRBJ2-7; maybe TRBD1 (5 bases). The CDR3 runs 13 residues. Germline loops: CDR1 ENHRY, CDR2 SYGVKD. V lost 4 bases and J 2 bases, leaving 9 bases between the germline ends. The CDR3 DNA is TGTGCCATCAGTGGTACAGGCGCCTACGAGCAGTACTTC. This codes for CAISGTGAYEQYF.

This clonotype occurred many times. The chain employs TRBV9 and TRBJ2-5; TRBD2 agrees at 8 bases. CDR3 size: 16 residues. The junction had 5 bases not matched to a gene; V was cut back by 0 bases and J by 1 base. Germline V gene data show CDR1 as SGDLS and CDR2 as YYNGEE. CDR3 sequence reads: CASSVGSGGRQETQYF. The DNA of the CDR3 is TGTGCCAGCAGCGTAGGGAGCGGGGGCCGCCAAGAGACCCAGTACTTC. The full variable domain, rest sourced from reference TRBV9 and TRBJ2-5, is DSGVTQTPKHLITATGQRVTLRCSPRSGDLSVYWYQQSLDQGLQFLIQYYNGEERAKGNILERFSAQQFPDLHSELNLSSLELGDSALYFCASSVGSGGRQETQYFGPGTRLLVL.

This clonotype showed up many times. The rearrangement links TRBV29-1 to TRBJ2-2, with D possibly TRBD1 on 6 matching bases. Germline V gene sequence: CDR1 SQVTM, CDR2 ANQGSEA. V lost 6 bases to trimming and J lost 6 bases, with 17 bases between them. The CDR3 is 14 residues long. CDR3 nucleotides: TGCAGCGTCACCGGGACACGCTTAGCCGGGGAGCTGTTTTTT. Its translation is CSVTGTRLAGELFF.

This clonotype was detected ten times or more. The V and J genes are TRBV6-1 and TRBJ1-6; D is unclear. The CDR3 totals 17 residues. In germline, CDR1 is MNHNS, CDR2 SASEGT. Trimming took 6 bases from V and 1 from J, leaving 16 bases between them. The CDR3 region has the DNA TGTGCCAGCAGAAGAGGGAAAGGCCGGTCCTATAATTCACCCCTCCACTTT. Translating it yields CASRRGKGRSYNSPLHF.

Many counts were recorded for this clonotype. This sequence joins TRBV20-1 and TRBJ2-1, with 8 bases aligning to TRBD2. Germline V gene data show CDR1 as DFQATT and CDR2 as SNEGSKA (reference sequence). This CDR3 region has 17 residues. J lost 2 bases, V lost 4 bases, and 13 bases had no gene match. The CDR3 reads CSANDNYTREAYNEQFF. The CDR3 coding sequence is TGCAGTGCTAACGACAACTACACGCGGGAGGCCTACAATGAGCAGTTCTTC.

This rearrangement joins TRBV5-4 to TRBJ2-1, with D unclear. Germline lookup yields CDR1 SGHNT and CDR2 YYREEE (reference sequence). This CDR3 spans 13 amino acids. Trimming took 0 bases from V and 7 from J, leaving 8 bases between them. In DNA form, the CDR3 reads TGTGCCAGCAGCTTGGGGCAGCAAAATGAGCAGTTCTTC. Translation gives CASSLGQQNEQFF.

At least ten counts were recorded for this clonotype. The J gene is TRBJ2-5, the V gene TRBV7-9, with 9 bases fitting TRBD2. Germline CDR1 reads SEHNR; CDR2 reads FQNEAQ (reference sequence). CDR3 length: 15 residues. Germline trimming cut 1 base from V and 4 bases from J; bases unmatched to any gene: 4. This chain's CDR3 is CASSLVASGIETQYF. CDR3 in DNA: TGTGCCAGCAGCTTAGTAGCTAGCGGGATAGAGACCCAGTACTTC.

This clonotype was counted many times. The rearrangement uses TRBV9 and TRBJ2-2; D not resolved. Looked up from germline, CDR1 is SGDLS and CDR2 is YYNGEE. The germline V and J ends were trimmed by 3 bases and 0 bases, with 3 bases remaining between them. The CDR3 consists of 13 residues. Here the CDR3 reads CASSGTNTGELFF. CDR3 nucleotide sequence: TGTGCCAGCAGCGGAACGAACACCGGGGAGCTGTTTTTT.

Worth noting for this clonotype: Its ends do not fully match the called genes, so a read error is possible. V is TRBV7-9 and J is TRBJ2-2; possible D gene TRBD1, 6 bases. Germline values: CDR1 SEHNR, CDR2 FQNEAQ (reference sequence). CDR3 length: 15 residues. In DNA, the CDR3 is TGTGCCAGCAGCCTCCAGGGGCCGAACGCCGGGGAGCTGTTTTTT. Amino acids: CASSLQGPNAGELFF.